The 11 T cell receptor beta chains below come from one sample, sequenced in a study of early T cells in non-severe SARS-CoV-2 infection. TCRdb called the 5' RACE reads again in MiXCR, with one record for every CDR3 protein. The sample gives around 55,000 distinct CDR3 sequences, roughly an eighth of which show up once; over 3% is in the top ten. The sequenced sample was whole blood. The receptor source for this set is an adult who was a healthcare worker with PCR-confirmed SARS-CoV-2 infection or an uninfected control (not recorded which).

J is TRBJ2-2 and V is TRBV5-1; unclear D gene. Germline V gene lookup returns CDR1 SGHRS and CDR2 YFSETQ. CDR3 length equals 14 residues. V dropped 3 bases and J dropped 7 bases, with 13 bases sitting between them. The CDR3 nucleotides are TGCGCCAGCAGCTCACAGAGGTCCCACGGGGAGCTGTTTTTT. It translates to CASSSQRSHGELFF.

V gene TRBV6-1 combines with J gene TRBJ2-7; D not resolved. Trimming stripped 7 bases from V and 10 bases from J, with 17 bases between. The CDR3 sequence is 12 residues long. Germline lookup yields CDR1 MNHNS and CDR2 SASEGT. CDR3: CASTSGGNLQYF. In DNA, the CDR3 is TGTGCCAGCACCTCAGGTGGCAATCTCCAGTACTTC.

This chain joins TRBV28 and TRBJ1-2; 8 bases are a match to TRBD1. Germline assignment: CDR1 MDHEN and CDR2 SYDVKM. The V segment lost 7 bases and the J segment 7 bases; nucleotides outside the gene matches: 2. This CDR3 region has 11 residues. The CDR3 DNA is TGTGCCAGCACAGGGGGCATTGGCTACACCTTC. It is translated as CASTGGIGYTF.

This clonotype was found a few times. The chain carries TRBV11-2 and TRBJ2-2, with 9 nucleotides matching TRBD1. V was pared by 6 bases and J by 0 bases, with 5 bases of the junction left unmatched. The CDR3 runs 16 residues. CDR1 is SGHAT, CDR2 FQNNGV, per germline. Here the CDR3 reads CASRRTGAANTGELFF. CDR3 sequence (DNA): TGTGCCAGCAGGAGGACAGGGGCGGCGAACACCGGGGAGCTGTTTTTT.

This clonotype was recorded at least ten times. The V gene is TRBV5-1, the J gene TRBJ2-1, with TRBD2 matching 8 bases. The CDR3 contains 18 residues. The V gene end was trimmed by 1 base and the J gene end by 0 bases; junction bases not matched to a gene: 9. Germline values: CDR1 SGHRS, CDR2 YFSETQ. CDR3 coding DNA: TGCGCCAGCAGCTTGAGCGGGAGCCCGGGTAGCTCCTACAATGAGCAGTTCTTC. This encodes CASSLSGSPGSSYNEQFF.

A few counts support this clonotype. V gene TRBV19 combines with J gene TRBJ2-1; no reliable D call. The CDR3 has 14 residues. Between the trimmed V and J ends, which lost 5 bases and 2 bases, there was a span of 10 bases. Germline V gene lookup returns CDR1 LNHDA and CDR2 SQIVND (reference sequence). The CDR3, as DNA: TGTGCCAGTAGTTGGGGTTCCGCCTACAATGAGCAGTTCTTC. Protein sequence: CASSWGSAYNEQFF.

This clonotype was observed at least ten times. The chain employs TRBV12-3 or TRBV12-4 and TRBJ2-7; 11 bases fit TRBD1. CDR3 size: 15 residues. V gave up 3 bases and J gave up 6 bases; unmatched junction bases: 7. The CDR3 bases are TGTGCCAGCAGTTTTGAAGGGACAGGGGGGCGCGAGCAGTACTTC. Its protein product is CASSFEGTGGREQYF.

This clonotype was recorded at least ten times. V is TRBV20-1 and J is TRBJ1-2, with 9 bases aligning to TRBD1. Germline CDR1 reads DFQATT; CDR2 reads SNEGSKA (reference sequence). CDR3 length equals 14 residues. V shed 0 bases and J 5 bases; nucleotides not matched to a gene: 4. The CDR3 region is CSARDRDREYGYTF. CDR3 sequence (DNA): TGCAGTGCTAGAGACCGGGACAGGGAGTATGGCTACACCTTC.

CDR3 loop: CASKSTDTQYF. The CDR3 nucleotides are TGTGCCAGCAAGAGCACAGATACGCAGTATTTT. The rearrangement joins TRBV28 to TRBJ2-3; no firm D call. CDR1 is MDHEN, CDR2 SYDVKM, per germline. CDR3 size: 11 residues. Deletions cut 7 bases from V and 0 bases from J, with 2 bases between.

In its sample, this clonotype was seen a few times. The chain joins TRBV7-3 to TRBJ2-4; TRBD2 agrees at 10 bases. Germline values: CDR1 SGHTA, CDR2 FQGTGA. The CDR3 runs 15 residues. With V trimmed by 5 bases and J by 0 bases, 1 base remained unmatched. The CDR3 region is CASSRLAGAKNIQYF. The CDR3 DNA follows: TGTGCCAGCAGCAGACTAGCGGGAGCCAAAAACATTCAGTACTTC.

This chain uses TRBV12-3 or TRBV12-4 with TRBJ1-1; a weak D match, TRBD1 (6 bases). The CDR3 extends over 13 amino acids. Trimming took off 5 bases at V and 6 bases at J, with 13 bases between the two ends. CDR3 coding DNA: TGTGCCAGCAGTCAAACAGGGAGCGCTGAAGCTTTCTTT. This gives the protein CASSQTGSAEAFF.